These 22 T cell receptor beta chains were sequenced from one sample in a study of cytomegalovirus exposure and HLA in healthy donors. Primers included in the PCR were 60 Vbeta and 13 Jbeta primers. TCRdb keeps only in-frame clones here, not all; method: immunoSEQ multiplex PCR. The profile shows some 200,000 clones, around 86% of them singletons. Material: PBMCs. These receptors all stem from a man aged 35 to 55 in good health and CMV-seropositive.

This clone showed up just once. The CDR3 spells CASSEGTPNGYTF. CDR3 nucleotides: TGTGCCAGCAGTGAAGGGACACCAAATGGCTACACCTTC. V usage is TRBV2 and J usage is TRBJ1-2, with D possibly TRBD1 on 5 matching bases. Per germline, CDR1 SNHLY and CDR2 FYNNEI. The CDR3 has 13 amino acids. V lost 1 base to trimming and J lost 6 bases, with 9 bases between them.

In its sample, this clone was seen once. This chain joins TRBV28 and TRBJ2-7, with 11 bases lining up with TRBD1. This CDR3 has 15 amino acids. After removal of 6 bases from V and 3 bases from J, the junction contained 7 bases not matched to a gene. Germline V lookup: CDR1 MDHEN, CDR2 SYDVKM. The CDR3 coding sequence is TGTGCCAGCAGCAGACAGGGACAGGGGGACTACGAGCAGTACTTC. The encoded protein is CASSRQGQGDYEQYF.

This sequence joins TRBV7-2 and TRBJ1-4, with D uncertain. CDR1 is SGHTA and CDR2 is FQGNSA in the germline V gene. The CDR3 runs to 14 residues. V was shortened by 1 base and J by 2 bases, with 5 bases between the two germline ends. The CDR3 DNA sequence: TGTGCCAGCAGCTTAGGGCAGACTAATGAAAAACTGTTTTTT. Translated: CASSLGQTNEKLFF.

V and J are TRBV7-9 and TRBJ2-1, with D maybe TRBD1 (6 bases). Deletions cut 5 bases from V and 5 bases from J, with 19 bases between. Per the germline V gene, CDR1 is SEHNR and CDR2 is FQNEAQ (reference sequence). This CDR3 region has 16 residues. The CDR3 DNA sequence: TGTGCCAGCAGCACTCTGGACAGATCACTCAACAATGAGCAGTTCTTC. It codes for CASSTLDRSLNNEQFF.

The chain joins TRBV7-9 to TRBJ2-7; 7 bases are a match to TRBD2. The CDR3 has 14 amino acids. Germline V gene data show CDR1 as SEHNR and CDR2 as FQNEAQ (reference sequence). J was trimmed by 1 base and V by 3 bases; bases with no gene match: 3. The CDR3 coding sequence is TGTGCCAGCAGCTTCAGCGGGGATTCCTACGAGCAGTACTTC. Protein sequence: CASSFSGDSYEQYF.

For this clone: This sample also contains other DNA sequences that code for the same CDR3. CDR3 sequence (DNA): TGTGCCAGCAGTCCGGACAGGGTAGTCAATGAGCAGTTCTTC. Translating it yields CASSPDRVVNEQFF. The V and J genes are TRBV7-2 and TRBJ2-1, with 8 bases fitting TRBD1. The CDR3 has 14 amino acids. V gave up 6 bases and J gave up 6 bases; unmatched junction bases: 7. Germline CDR1 reads SGHTA; CDR2 reads FQGNSA. Using reference TRBV7-2 and TRBJ2-1 for the parts outside the CDR3, the full variable domain is GAGVSQSPSNKVTEKGKDVELRCDPISGHTALYWYRQSLGQGLEFLIYFQGNSAPDKSGLPSDRFSAERTGGSVSTLTIQRTQQEDSAVYLCASSPDRVVNEQFFGPGTRLTVL.

The CDR3 spells CASRTPQGFSNQPQHF. The CDR3 DNA sequence: TGTGCAAGTCGCACACCACAGGGATTTAGCAATCAGCCCCAGCATTTT. The chain is built from TRBV12-2 and TRBJ1-5; the table calls TRBD1, which could not be checked here. TRBV12-2 counts as a pseudogene. The length of the CDR3 is 16 residues.

The chain uses TRBV11-2 and TRBJ2-7, with a weak D call TRBD1 (7 bases). The CDR3 covers 15 residues. V dropped 5 bases and J dropped 1 base, with 15 bases sitting between them. Germline assignment: CDR1 SGHAT and CDR2 FQNNGV. CDR3 nucleotide sequence: TGTGCCAGCAGCCGCGGGACAGAAATATCCTACGAGCAGTACTTC. Protein sequence: CASSRGTEISYEQYF.

The V and J genes are TRBV14 and TRBJ1-1, with 9 bases aligning to TRBD1. The CDR3 contains 20 residues. V lost 2 bases, J lost 0 bases, and 16 bases stayed unmatched. Germline V gives CDR1 SGHDN, CDR2 FVKESK. The CDR3 sequence is CASSQFGTGLGSIMNTEAFF. CDR3 DNA sequence: TGTGCCAGCAGCCAATTTGGGACAGGGCTCGGTTCCATAATGAACACTGAAGCTTTCTTT.

Only a few counts were recorded for this clone. The CDR3 spells CASSLEFTSTDTQYF. In nucleotides, the CDR3 is TGTGCCAGCAGCTTAGAGTTCACTTCCACAGATACGCAGTATTTT. The chain combines TRBV11-2 with TRBJ2-3; D is uncertain. CDR1 is SGHAT and CDR2 is FQNNGV in the germline V gene. The CDR3 runs 15 residues. V lost 0 bases and J lost 2, with 9 bases in between.

The CDR3 nucleotides are TGTGCCAGCCATGAGGGTCCGGAAGTTTTCGACGGCCATGGCTACACCTTC. This translates into CASHEGPEVFDGHGYTF. This rearrangement joins TRBV2 to TRBJ1-2; D gene uncertain. The CDR3 covers 17 residues. The ends were cut back, 8 bases at V and 6 bases at J, with 28 bases in the middle. Germline V gene sequence: CDR1 SNHLY, CDR2 FYNNEI.

The chain uses TRBV6-5 and TRBJ2-1; 9 bases map to TRBD1. The CDR3 has 15 amino acids. Germline assignment: CDR1 MNHEY and CDR2 SVGAGI. The trim removed 6 bases at V and 6 bases at J, leaving 9 bases unmatched. CDR3 in amino acids: CASSSPGQGSNEQFF. The CDR3 coding sequence is TGTGCCAGCAGCTCCCCGGGACAGGGTAGCAATGAGCAGTTCTTC.

The J gene is TRBJ2-7, the V gene TRBV7-2; 8 bases map to TRBD1. Germline trimming cut 6 bases from V and 6 bases from J; bases unmatched to any gene: 10. From germline, CDR1 is SGHTA and CDR2 FQGNSA. This CDR3 contains 14 residues. The CDR3 DNA follows: TGTGCCAGCAGTCGGCGGACAGGGCTGTCCGAGCAGTACTTC. It yields the protein CASSRRTGLSEQYF. The full variable domain, completed using reference TRBV7-2 and TRBJ2-7, is GAGVSQSPSNKVTEKGKDVELRCDPISGHTALYWYRQSLGQGLEFLIYFQGNSAPDKSGLPSDRFSAERTGGSVSTLTIQRTQQEDSAVYLCASSRRTGLSEQYFGPGTRLTVT.

CDR3 nucleotides: TGTGCCAGCAGTTACCTCAATGAGCAGTTCTTC. Encoded protein: CASSYLNEQFF. The chain links TRBV6-5 to TRBJ2-1; D gene ambiguous. V lost 2 bases to trimming and J lost 6 bases, with 2 bases between them. Germline values: CDR1 MNHEY, CDR2 SVGAGI. CDR3 size: 11 residues.

This chain connects TRBV6-5 to TRBJ1-1, with D possibly being TRBD1 (6 bases). V lost 2 bases, J lost 5 bases, and 18 bases lay in between. Germline CDR1 and CDR2: MNHEY and SVGAGI. The CDR3 contains 16 residues. As DNA, the CDR3 is TGTGCCAGCAGTTACCACAGGGTCGAGGGGGTGACTGAAGCTTTCTTT. This sequence encodes CASSYHRVEGVTEAFF.

V is TRBV9 and J is TRBJ2-7; perhaps TRBD1 as D (5 bases). The CDR3 has 15 amino acids. V was clipped by 3 bases and J by 2 bases, with 15 bases between them. CDR1 SGDLS and CDR2 YYNGEE come from the germline V gene. The chain's CDR3 is CASSEAAETAYEQYF. In DNA, the CDR3 is TGTGCCAGCAGCGAGGCCGCCGAGACAGCCTACGAGCAGTACTTC.

The chain links TRBV2 to TRBJ1-6, with TRBD1 as a possible D gene (6 bases). V was trimmed by 6 bases and J by 0 bases, leaving 9 bases between them. The CDR3 length is 15 residues. CDR1 SNHLY and CDR2 FYNNEI come from the germline V gene. CDR3 sequence reads: CASRPDSSYNSPLHF. CDR3 DNA: TGTGCCAGCAGGCCGGACAGCTCCTATAATTCACCCCTCCACTTT.

The J gene is TRBJ2-5, the V gene TRBV9; 10 bases are shared with TRBD2. Trimming removed 2 bases from V and 5 bases from J; junction bases left unmatched: 6. Germline CDR1 reads SGDLS; CDR2 reads YYNGEE. This CDR3 spans 15 amino acids. The CDR3 nucleotides read TGTGCCAGCAGCGTGAGCGGGGGGGCCGGGGAGACCCAGTACTTC. Residues: CASSVSGGAGETQYF. Drawing the rest from reference TRBV9 and TRBJ2-5, the complete variable domain is DSGVTQTPKHLITATGQRVTLRCSPRSGDLSVYWYQQSLDQGLQFLIQYYNGEERAKGNILERFSAQQFPDLHSELNLSSLELGDSALYFCASSVSGGAGETQYFGPGTRLLVL.

In the case of this clone: This sample includes further DNA sequences coding for the same CDR3. This rearrangement joins TRBV7-2 to TRBJ2-3; D may be TRBD2 (6 bases). Germline values: CDR1 SGHTA, CDR2 FQGNSA. The CDR3 consists of 16 residues. V was clipped by 2 bases and J by 4 bases, with 16 bases between them. The CDR3 loop reads CASSLSSASVADTQYF. In nucleotides, the CDR3 is TGTGCCAGCAGCTTAAGCTCAGCTAGCGTGGCAGATACGCAGTATTTT.

The genes are TRBV27 and TRBJ2-7; 9 nucleotides match TRBD2. Germline V gives CDR1 MNHEY, CDR2 SMNVEV (reference sequence). V shed 0 bases and J 4 bases; nucleotides not matched to a gene: 7. The CDR3 length is 16 residues. The chain's CDR3 is CASSLSLGTSSYEQYF. CDR3 DNA: TGTGCCAGCAGTTTATCGCTCGGGACTAGCTCATACGAGCAGTACTTC.

This clone was seen a handful of times. V gene TRBV7-2 combines with J gene TRBJ2-1; D may be TRBD2 (6 bases). V lost 1 base and J 7 bases, leaving 20 bases between the germline ends. Germline assignment: CDR1 SGHTA and CDR2 FQGNSA. The CDR3 is 17 amino acids. Here the CDR3 DNA reads TGTGCCAGCAGCTTAGGGGGTGGAAGCGGGCTGAGAAATGAGCAGTTCTTC. This translates into CASSLGGGSGLRNEQFF.

The chain joins TRBV27 to TRBJ2-7; 7 bases are a match to TRBD1. CDR3 length equals 17 residues. Germline CDR1 and CDR2: MNHEY and SMNVEV (reference sequence). V trimming: 4 bases; J trimming: 4 bases; junction bases outside the gene matches: 16. The CDR3 here is CASSSKLQPGQRYEQYF. CDR3 sequence (DNA): TGTGCCAGCAGTTCCAAACTTCAACCGGGACAGAGATACGAGCAGTACTTC.